The 3 T cell receptor beta chains in this list originate from one sample, sequenced in a study of CD8 T cells in Susac syndrome. Random hexamers were used to reverse transcribe the RNA input (0.5 to 1 ug). TCRdb processed the immunoSEQ multiplex PCR reads anew with MiXCR; each CDR3 protein has one entry. The sample yields 130,000 to 150,000 distinct CDR3 sequences, 95% seen once. The sample consisted of CD4+ T cells from PBMCs. The source of these receptors is a human donor with Susac syndrome.

J is TRBJ2-2 and V is TRBV14; TRBD1 matches 7 bases. The CDR3 covers 17 residues. Germline trimming cut 1 base from V and 0 bases from J; bases unmatched to any gene: 5. The germline gives CDR1 SGHDN, CDR2 FVKESK. The CDR3 region is CASSQVGQEANTGELFF. The CDR3 nucleotides are TGTGCCAGCAGCCAAGTCGGACAGGAGGCGAACACCGGGGAGCTGTTTTTT. Variable domain in full (rest from reference TRBV14 and TRBJ2-2): EAGVTQFPSHSVIEKGQTVTLRCDPISGHDNLYWYRRVMGKEIKFLLHFVKESKQDESGMPNNRFLAERTGGTYSTLKVQPAELEDSGVYFCASSQVGQEANTGELFFGEGSRLTVL.

This rearrangement joins TRBV28 to TRBJ2-5; TRBD1 agrees at 11 bases. V lost 4 bases and J lost 4; bases outside the gene matches: 8. Germline CDR1 is MDHEN and CDR2 is SYDVKM. CDR3 length: 16 amino acids. The CDR3 here is CASSYLRDRGGETQYF. The CDR3 DNA reads as TGTGCCAGCAGTTATCTCCGGGACAGGGGGGGAGAGACCCAGTACTTC.

The chain uses TRBV20-1 and TRBJ2-4; 11 bases are a match to TRBD2. Germline V gene sequence: CDR1 DFQATT, CDR2 SNEGSKA (reference sequence). CDR3 length: 13 amino acids. Trimming at V came to 3 bases and at J to 5 bases, leaving 0 bases not matched to a gene. The CDR3 coding sequence is TGCAGTGCTAGGGGACTAGCGGAAAACATTCAGTACTTC. Translated: CSARGLAENIQYF.